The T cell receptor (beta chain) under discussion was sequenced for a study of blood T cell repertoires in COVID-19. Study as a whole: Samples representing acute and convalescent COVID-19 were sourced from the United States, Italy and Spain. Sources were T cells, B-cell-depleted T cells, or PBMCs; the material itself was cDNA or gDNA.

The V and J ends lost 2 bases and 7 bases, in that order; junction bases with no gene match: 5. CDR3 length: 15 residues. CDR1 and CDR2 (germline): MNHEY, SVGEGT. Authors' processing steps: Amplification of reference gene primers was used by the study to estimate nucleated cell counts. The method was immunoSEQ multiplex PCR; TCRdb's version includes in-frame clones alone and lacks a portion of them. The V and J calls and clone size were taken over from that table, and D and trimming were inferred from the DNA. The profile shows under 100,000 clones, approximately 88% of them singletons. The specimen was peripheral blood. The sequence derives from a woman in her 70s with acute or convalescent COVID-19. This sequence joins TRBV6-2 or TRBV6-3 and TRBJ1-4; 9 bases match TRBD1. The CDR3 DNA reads TGTGCCAGCAGTTACGCGGGACAGGGATTTGAAAAACTGTTTTTT. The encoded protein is CASSYAGQGFEKLFF.